A single sample gave rise to the 31 T cell receptor beta chains below, sequenced in a study of blood T cell repertoires in COVID-19. Data came from immunoSEQ multiplex PCR; TCRdb stores just in-frame clones and leaves some out. The table includes around 340,000 clones, more than 70% detected once. Sequenced material: PBMCs or T cells enriched from blood (not recorded which). The receptors here all came from a woman in her thirties who had been exposed to COVID-19.

This clone has ten or more counts. The chain employs TRBV11-3 and TRBJ2-1; D is perhaps TRBD2 (6 bases). V shed 4 bases and J shed 2 bases, with 18 bases lying between them. This CDR3 has 17 amino acids. The germline V gene has CDR1 SGHNT and CDR2 YENEEA. The CDR3 is CASSSLDRWEAYNEQFF. The CDR3 region has the DNA TGTGCCAGCAGCTCCCTTGACCGCTGGGAGGCCTACAATGAGCAGTTCTTC. Looking up the rest from reference TRBV11-3 and TRBJ2-1 gives the full variable domain: EAGVVQSPRYKIIEKKQPVAFWCNPISGHNTLYWYLQNLGQGPELLIRYENEEAVDDSQLPKDRFSAERLKGVDSTLKIQPAELGDSAVYLCASSSLDRWEAYNEQFFGPGTRLTVL.

The V gene is TRBV19, the J gene TRBJ2-4; TRBD1 aligns across 7 bases. The V and J ends lost 1 base and 4 bases, in that order; junction bases with no gene match: 4. Germline V gene data show CDR1 as LNHDA and CDR2 as SQIVND (reference sequence). This CDR3 has 15 amino acids. The CDR3 bases are TGTGCCAGTAGTATAGTCGGACAGGTAAAAAACATTCAGTACTTC. This encodes CASSIVGQVKNIQYF.

This chain joins TRBV27 and TRBJ1-1; 7 bases fit TRBD1. The CDR3 is 15 residues long. J was trimmed by 2 bases and V by 3 bases; bases with no gene match: 6. Per the germline V gene, CDR1 is MNHEY and CDR2 is SMNVEV (reference sequence). The CDR3 here is CASSFIQGGNTEAFF. DNA for the CDR3: TGTGCCAGCAGTTTTATTCAGGGGGGAAACACTGAAGCTTTCTTT.

The rearrangement links TRBV18 to TRBJ1-1, with D perhaps matching TRBD1 (6 bases). CDR1 is KGHSH and CDR2 is LQKENI in the germline V gene. The V end lost 3 bases, the J end lost 1 base, and 12 bases lay between the germline ends. The CDR3 runs to 15 residues. The CDR3 bases are TGTGCCAGCTCACCGTTGCACAGGGAGAACACTGAAGCTTTCTTT. The encoded protein is CASSPLHRENTEAFF.

CDR3 bases: TGTGCCAGCAGCCAAGGGGACAGGAGTAACTATGGCTACACCTTC. It encodes CASSQGDRSNYGYTF. The genes are TRBV4-2 and TRBJ1-2; 8 bases agree with TRBD1. V trimming: 1 base; J trimming: 1 base; junction bases outside the gene matches: 2. CDR1 is LGHNA and CDR2 is YNFKEQ in the germline V gene. The CDR3 has 15 amino acids.

In this sample, this clone turned up once. The chain employs TRBV5-8 and TRBJ2-5; possibly TRBD1 for D (6 bases). Trimming took 5 bases from V and 1 from J, leaving 12 bases between them. The CDR3 is 14 amino acids. Germline V gives CDR1 SGHTS, CDR2 YDEGEE. CDR3 bases: TGTGCCAGCAGGTCTACAGGGACCCAAGAGACCCAGTACTTC. Protein sequence: CASRSTGTQETQYF.

The V gene is TRBV20-1, the J gene TRBJ2-1; 10 bases agree with TRBD2. The trim removed 3 bases at V and 9 bases at J, leaving 8 bases unmatched. The CDR3 is 14 residues long. The germline gives CDR1 DFQATT, CDR2 SNEGSKA (reference sequence). The CDR3 here is CSASVLAGEGEQFF. The CDR3 DNA sequence: TGCAGTGCTAGTGTCCTAGCGGGAGAGGGTGAGCAGTTCTTC.

The J gene is TRBJ2-5, the V gene TRBV27, with TRBD1 matching 8 bases. V was clipped by 6 bases and J by 5 bases; unmatched bases: 11. The V gene's germline CDR1 is MNHEY and CDR2 SMNVEV (reference sequence). The CDR3 has 15 amino acids. The CDR3 DNA follows: TGTGCCAGCAGCCTCGGACAGGGATGGGGGGAGACCCAGTACTTC. Amino acid sequence: CASSLGQGWGETQYF.

This clone was counted a single time. The J gene is TRBJ1-4, the V gene TRBV5-5; D possibly corresponds to TRBD1 (6 bases). V lost 0 bases and J lost 2, with 11 bases in between. Germline loops: CDR1 SGHKS, CDR2 YYEKEE (reference sequence). This CDR3 contains 16 residues. CDR3 protein: CASSLEGGPTNEKLFF. DNA for the CDR3: TGTGCCAGCAGCTTGGAAGGGGGACCCACTAATGAAAAACTGTTTTTT.

The CDR3 sequence is CASSMRESYNEQFF. The CDR3 DNA follows: TGTGCCAGTAGTATGCGGGAGTCCTACAATGAGCAGTTCTTC. The chain recombines TRBV19 with TRBJ2-1; 7 bases match TRBD2. The CDR3 length is 14 residues. V shed 3 bases and J 1 base; nucleotides not matched to a gene: 0. Germline V CDR1 and CDR2: LNHDA, SQIVND (reference sequence).

This rearrangement joins TRBV7-8 to TRBJ1-2; a weak D match, TRBD1 (5 bases). V lost 1 base and J lost 6, with 15 bases in between. The CDR3 consists of 15 residues. From germline, CDR1 is SGHVS and CDR2 FQNEAQ. CDR3 in DNA: TGTGCCAGCAGCTTAGTGGAGGGGCAATTGGATGGCTACACCTTC. It yields the protein CASSLVEGQLDGYTF.

The chain combines TRBV9 with TRBJ2-3; 12 positions match TRBD2. The CDR3 runs 17 residues. Germline V gives CDR1 SGDLS, CDR2 YYNGEE. Losses at the gene ends were 2 bases for V and 2 bases for J; bases not matched to a gene: 6. The CDR3 sequence: CASSVTSGSGFTDTQYF. CDR3 nucleotide sequence: TGTGCCAGCAGCGTGACTAGCGGGAGTGGATTCACAGATACGCAGTATTTT.

The V gene is TRBV19, the J gene TRBJ2-7, with D possibly being TRBD2 (6 bases). The CDR3 contains 14 residues. Trimming left V 4 bases short and J 0 bases short, with 10 bases between. Germline CDR1 LNHDA, CDR2 SQIVND (reference sequence). This chain's CDR3 is CASSSGVSSYEQYF. CDR3 sequence (DNA): TGTGCCAGTAGTAGCGGGGTAAGCTCCTACGAGCAGTACTTC. The full variable domain, rest sourced from reference TRBV19 and TRBJ2-7, is DGGITQSPKYLFRKEGQNVTLSCEQNLNHDAMYWYRQDPGQGLRLIYYSQIVNDFQKGDIAEGYSVSREKKESFPLTVTSAQKNPTAFYLCASSSGVSSYEQYFGPGTRLTVT.

This chain links TRBV29-1 with TRBJ2-2; 8 bases align to TRBD2. With V trimmed by 6 bases and J by 0 bases, 18 bases remained unmatched. The CDR3 loop spans 19 amino acids. Looked up from germline, CDR1 is SQVTM and CDR2 is ANQGSEA. CDR3 coding DNA: TGCAGCGTACCGACGCGCCCCATGATAGCGGGATCGAACACCGGGGAGCTGTTTTTT. As protein: CSVPTRPMIAGSNTGELFF.

The chain couples TRBV3-1 (or the pseudogene TRBV3-2) to TRBJ2-1; 7 bases align to TRBD2. The CDR3 is 14 amino acids. Germline V gene lookup returns CDR1 LGHDT and CDR2 YNNKEL (reference sequence). V lost 3 bases and J lost 8; bases outside the gene matches: 7. The CDR3: CASSHSGMVDEQFF. CDR3 coding DNA: TGTGCCAGCAGCCACAGCGGGATGGTGGATGAGCAGTTCTTC.

CDR3 sequence reads: CASSLGFSMRLANTGELFF. As DNA, the CDR3 is TGTGCCAGCAGCTTAGGGTTTAGTATGCGACTAGCGAACACCGGGGAGCTGTTTTTT. The chain uses TRBV11-3 and TRBJ2-2, with D maybe TRBD2 (6 bases). V was clipped by 1 base and J by 0 bases, with 18 bases between them. The CDR3 sequence is 19 residues long. Per the germline V gene, CDR1 is SGHNT and CDR2 is YENEEA.

This chain joins TRBV25-1 and TRBJ1-3; D unclear. This CDR3 is built from 15 residues. Trimming pared 6 bases from V and 7 bases from J, leaving 19 bases between. CDR1 and CDR2 from the germline V gene are MGHDK and SYGVNS. The CDR3 region is CASRPPGPGGNTIYF. In DNA form, the CDR3 reads TGTGCCAGCAGGCCCCCGGGCCCGGGCGGGAACACCATATATTTT.

V usage is TRBV4-2 and J usage is TRBJ2-3, with D maybe TRBD2 (7 bases). This CDR3 has 16 amino acids. From germline, CDR1 is LGHNA and CDR2 YNFKEQ. Trimming took off 0 bases at V and 4 bases at J, with 14 bases between the two ends. CDR3 coding DNA: TGTGCCAGCAGCCAAGATCTCGGGCGGGGGCCAGATACGCAGTATTTT. Its translation is CASSQDLGRGPDTQYF.

The rearrangement links TRBV6-4 to TRBJ1-2; D remains unclear. Germline assignment: CDR1 MRHNA and CDR2 SNTAGT. V shed 8 bases and J shed 5 bases, with 9 bases lying between them. This CDR3 spans 11 amino acids. In DNA form, the CDR3 reads TGTGCCAGCCGAAACTCATATGGCTACACCTTC. The encoded protein is CASRNSYGYTF.

This clone was detected once. The chain recombines TRBV28 with TRBJ1-4; 8 nucleotides line up with TRBD1. The trim removed 5 bases at V and 5 bases at J, leaving 4 bases unmatched. Per germline, CDR1 MDHEN and CDR2 SYDVKM. The CDR3 loop spans 14 amino acids. The CDR3, as DNA: TGTGCCAGCAGTACAGGGGGGACGAATGAAAAACTGTTTTTT. This encodes CASSTGGTNEKLFF.

The CDR3 DNA is TGTGCCAGTAGGACAATTACTAGCGGGAGAGGTAATGAGCAGTTCTTC. This encodes CASRTITSGRGNEQFF. The chain has TRBV19 and TRBJ2-1; TRBD2 matches 11 bases. J was trimmed by 7 bases and V by 6 bases; bases with no gene match: 11. Germline loops: CDR1 LNHDA, CDR2 SQIVND (reference sequence). This CDR3 contains 16 residues.

The chain uses TRBV28 and TRBJ2-7; 9 nucleotides match TRBD2. Germline V CDR1 and CDR2: MDHEN, SYDVKM. The CDR3 loop spans 16 amino acids. After removal of 2 bases from V and 5 bases from J, the junction contained 10 bases not matched to a gene. CDR3 in amino acids: CASSLGAAGGPHEQYF. Here the CDR3 DNA reads TGTGCCAGCAGTTTAGGCGCTGCGGGAGGGCCTCACGAGCAGTACTTC.

The CDR3 is CASGEGCPGNEQYF. The CDR3 DNA reads as TGTGCCAGCGGCGAAGGGTGCCCAGGGAACGAGCAGTACTTC. The rearrangement joins TRBV21-1 to TRBJ2-7; the table's D call, TRBD1, was not checked against the DNA. TRBV21-1 is labeled a pseudogene. The CDR3 runs to 14 residues.

V is TRBV18 and J is TRBJ1-6, with 8 positions matching TRBD1. The CDR3 has 17 residues. The ends lost 2 bases at V and 4 bases at J; junction bases unmatched: 7. The germline V gene encodes CDR1 KGHSH and CDR2 LQKENI. CDR3 residues: CASSPTGGLRYNSPLHF. Written as DNA, the CDR3 is TGTGCCAGCTCACCAACAGGGGGGTTGAGGTATAATTCACCCCTCCACTTT.

CDR3 protein: CATKGTSGRSGELFF. The CDR3 bases are TGTGCCACCAAAGGGACTAGCGGGAGATCCGGGGAGCTGTTTTTT. The V gene is TRBV24-1, the J gene TRBJ2-2; 14 bases agree with TRBD2. The CDR3 is 15 amino acids. V shed 8 bases, J shed 6 bases, and the junction held 4 bases outside the gene matches. Per germline, CDR1 KGHDR and CDR2 SFDVKD.

The chain links TRBV15 to TRBJ1-4; weak D call: TRBD1 (5 bases). Germline CDR1 LNHNV, CDR2 YYDKDF (reference sequence). This CDR3 has 15 amino acids. Trimming removed 5 bases from V and 0 bases from J, with 10 bases in between. DNA for the CDR3: TGTGCCACCAGCGGACAAGTTGCAACTAATGAAAAACTGTTTTTT. This sequence encodes CATSGQVATNEKLFF.

The chain is built from TRBV28 and TRBJ1-3; D remains ambiguous. The CDR3 loop spans 15 amino acids. Per the germline V gene, CDR1 is MDHEN and CDR2 is SYDVKM. The V gene lost 0 bases and the J gene lost 0 bases, with 6 bases spanning the gap. CDR3 nucleotides: TGTGCCAGCAGTTTATGGTCCAGCTCTGGAAACACCATATATTTT. This encodes CASSLWSSSGNTIYF. Looking up the rest from reference TRBV28 and TRBJ1-3 gives the full variable domain: DVKVTQSSRYLVKRTGEKVFLECVQDMDHENMFWYRQDPGLGLRLIYFSYDVKMKEKGDIPEGYSVSREKKERFSLILESASTNQTSMYLCASSLWSSSGNTIYFGEGSWLTVV.

The chain recombines TRBV3-1 (or the pseudogene TRBV3-2) with TRBJ2-7; possibly TRBD1 for D (5 bases). The CDR3 extends over 14 amino acids. V lost 1 base, J lost 2 bases, and 9 bases lay in between. The germline V gene has CDR1 LGHDT and CDR2 YNNKEL (reference sequence). In nucleotides, the CDR3 is TGTGCCAGCAGCCAAGTATCAGGGACCTACGAGCAGTACTTC. This translates into CASSQVSGTYEQYF.

The chain joins TRBV7-9 to TRBJ1-1, with D hard to call. Germline CDR1 is SEHNR and CDR2 is FQNEAQ (reference sequence). The length of the CDR3 is 15 residues. Trimming removed 3 bases at V and 5 bases at J, with 16 bases between. The CDR3 loop reads CASSFGSLPTTEAFF. The CDR3 DNA reads TGTGCCAGCAGCTTCGGGTCACTCCCCACTACTGAAGCTTTCTTT.

The rearrangement joins TRBV19 to TRBJ1-5; D not resolved. CDR1 and CDR2 (germline): LNHDA, SQIVND (reference sequence). This CDR3 spans 13 amino acids. Trimming removed 5 bases at V and 5 bases at J, with 10 bases between. This CDR3 is CASSPQLDQPQHF. The CDR3, as DNA: TGTGCCAGTAGTCCGCAATTAGATCAGCCCCAGCATTTT. Filled out from reference TRBV19 and TRBJ1-5, the complete variable domain reads DGGITQSPKYLFRKEGQNVTLSCEQNLNHDAMYWYRQDPGQGLRLIYYSQIVNDFQKGDIAEGYSVSREKKESFPLTVTSAQKNPTAFYLCASSPQLDQPQHFGDGTRLSIL.

The chain links TRBV20-1 to TRBJ2-1, with 10 nucleotides matching TRBD2. The CDR3 runs to 17 residues. Germline V gene lookup returns CDR1 DFQATT and CDR2 SNEGSKA (reference sequence). The junction had 12 bases not matched to a gene; V was cut back by 3 bases and J by 4 bases. The CDR3 coding sequence is TGCAGTGCTAGTAAGCTAGCGGGAGCTCGCAATTACAATGAGCAGTTCTTC. It is translated as CSASKLAGARNYNEQFF.